The TCR beta chain described here comes from a study of CD4 T cell repertoires in COVID-19. Germline lookup yields CDR1 LGHDT and CDR2 YNNKEL (reference sequence). Losses at the gene ends were 4 bases for V and 0 bases for J; bases not matched to a gene: 3. The CDR3 consists of 14 residues. With respect to this clone: What it recognizes is unknown.

Assay used: immunoSEQ multiplex PCR; TCRdb lists only in-frame clones, some missing. This table holds approximately 500 clones, under 25% found once. Sequenced material: memory CD4+ T cells, cultured in vitro, taken after recovery from COVID-19. The sequence was obtained from a human donor who had COVID-19. The gene calls are TRBV3-1 (or the pseudogene TRBV3-2) and TRBJ2-7; 7 positions agree with TRBD2. CDR3 sequence reads: CASSPPSGSYEQYF. The CDR3 DNA reads as TGTGCCAGCAGCCCCCCTAGCGGCTCCTACGAGCAGTACTTC.